The subject of this entry is one TCR beta chain. Antigen unknown. Profiling relied on immunoSEQ multiplex PCR, and the TCRdb table lists in-frame clones only, not all of them. The profile covers around 100,000 clones, with around 87% appearing a single time and roughly 0.16% taken by the ten largest. This specimen comes from a study of OX40 agonist ivuxolimab in advanced cancers. Study context: The patients' treatment was ivuxolimab, an agonistic anti-OX40 (CD134) antibody. Study observations and caveats: Some nonresponders additionally presented with little normalized T-cell clonal expansion.

This CDR3 is built from 15 residues. Germline V lookup: CDR1 MGHDK, CDR2 SYGVNS. Between the trimmed V and J ends, which lost 2 bases and 0 bases, there was a span of 8 bases. The sequencing here drew on CD4+ or CD8+ T cells sorted from blood, taken in a trial of the OX40 agonist ivuxolimab. The sequence was collected from an adult with an advanced solid tumor such as melanoma, head and neck, liver or kidney cancer. The genes are TRBV25-1 and TRBJ2-1; D not resolved. The CDR3 region has the DNA TGTGCCAGCAGTGAAGGTAGTTTCTCCTACAATGAGCAGTTCTTC. Translation: CASSEGSFSYNEQFF.